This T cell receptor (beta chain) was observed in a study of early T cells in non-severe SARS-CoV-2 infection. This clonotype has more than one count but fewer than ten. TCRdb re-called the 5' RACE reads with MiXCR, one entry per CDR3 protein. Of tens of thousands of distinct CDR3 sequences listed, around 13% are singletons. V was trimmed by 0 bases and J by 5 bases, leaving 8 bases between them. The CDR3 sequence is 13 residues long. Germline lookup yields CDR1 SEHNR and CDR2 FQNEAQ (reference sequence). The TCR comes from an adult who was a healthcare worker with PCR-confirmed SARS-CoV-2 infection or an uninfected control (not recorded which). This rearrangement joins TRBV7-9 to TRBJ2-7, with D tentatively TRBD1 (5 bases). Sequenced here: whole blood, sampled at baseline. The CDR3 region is CASSLAGADEQYF. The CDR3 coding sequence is TGTGCCAGCAGCTTAGCTGGGGCAGACGAGCAGTACTTC.